Each of the 14 T cell receptor beta chains below was sequenced from the same sample in a study of T cells after yellow fever vaccination. One entry per CDR3 protein results from TCRdb running MiXCR on the 5' RACE reads. This sample has 200,000 to 300,000 distinct CDR3 sequences, with about 3.9% found just once. The sequenced sample was PBMCs, obtained 15 days after the yellow fever booster vaccination. Receptor source: a man in his late teens or twenties who received the YFV17D yellow fever vaccine.

This clonotype was seen repeatedly, ten times or more. The chain recombines TRBV7-3 with TRBJ2-7; D call uncertain. Trimming stripped 2 bases from V and 6 bases from J, with 14 bases between. There are 14 residues in the CDR3. In germline, CDR1 is SGHTA, CDR2 FQGTGA. The CDR3 is CASSLVGSASEQYF. The CDR3 nucleotides are TGTGCCAGCAGCTTAGTCGGGTCGGCTAGCGAGCAGTACTTC.

Many counts were recorded for this clonotype. The chain carries TRBV30 and TRBJ2-2, with D maybe TRBD1 (6 bases). V lost 6 bases to trimming and J lost 4 bases, with 15 bases between them. The CDR3 is 14 residues long. Germline V gives CDR1 GTSNPN, CDR2 SVGIG (reference sequence). The CDR3 DNA sequence: TGTGCCTGCACCCAGGGGAGCCTCACCGGGGAGCTGTTTTTT. It specifies CACTQGSLTGELFF.

This clonotype was seen many times. The chain couples TRBV29-1 to TRBJ2-5, with TRBD1 matching over 7 bases. The CDR3 spans 17 residues. With 7 bases clipped from V and 3 bases from J, the junction kept 20 bases outside the gene matches. Germline loops: CDR1 SQVTM, CDR2 ANQGSEA. CDR3 in DNA: TGCAGCGCCGAGCTTGATCAACCGGGACAGCCTAAAGAGACCCAGTACTTC. It encodes CSAELDQPGQPKETQYF.

This clonotype was counted at least ten times. This chain joins TRBV7-2 and TRBJ2-7; 7 bases match TRBD2. The CDR3 is 13 amino acids. V gave up 5 bases and J gave up 3 bases; unmatched junction bases: 4. Germline V gives CDR1 SGHTA, CDR2 FQGNSA. CDR3 nucleotides: TGTGCCAGCAGCCTGGGACTATTCTACGAGCAGTACTTC. Its translation: CASSLGLFYEQYF.

This clonotype was counted ten times or more. V usage is TRBV12-3 or TRBV12-4 and J usage is TRBJ2-4; 11 bases line up with TRBD1. The CDR3 consists of 13 residues. With 7 bases clipped from V and 6 bases from J, the junction kept 2 bases outside the gene matches. The CDR3 loop reads CASKGTGGNIQYF. As DNA, the CDR3 is TGTGCCAGCAAAGGGACAGGGGGAAACATTCAGTACTTC.

At least ten counts were recorded for this clonotype. This CDR3 reads CSAGLAGRADTQYF. For the CDR3, the DNA is TGCAGCGCGGGACTAGCGGGGAGGGCAGATACGCAGTATTTT. The chain links TRBV20-1 to TRBJ2-3, with 13 bases identical to TRBD2. Looked up from germline, CDR1 is DFQATT and CDR2 is SNEGSKA (reference sequence). The CDR3 sequence is 14 residues long.

This clonotype was detected many times. The chain joins TRBV12-3 or TRBV12-4 to TRBJ1-2, with TRBD1 matching over 7 bases. CDR3 size: 13 residues. The V gene end was trimmed by 6 bases and the J gene end by 8 bases; junction bases not matched to a gene: 9. CDR3 protein: CASSLPGGEGYTF. The CDR3 DNA reads TGTGCCAGCAGCCTGCCAGGGGGAGAAGGCTACACCTTC.

This clonotype was found many times. V gene TRBV15 combines with J gene TRBJ2-7, with D tentatively TRBD2 (5 bases). CDR1 and CDR2 from the germline V gene are LNHNV and YYDKDF (reference sequence). Trimming left V 3 bases short and J 7 bases short, with 16 bases between. This CDR3 spans 14 amino acids. The CDR3 sequence is CATSREGLLREQYF. The CDR3 DNA reads as TGTGCCACCAGCAGGGAAGGACTGCTTCGGGAGCAGTACTTC.

This clonotype was picked up many times. CDR3 in DNA: TGTGCCAGCAGAAACCAGGGGGCGCTTACTGAAGCTTTCTTT. Translation gives CASRNQGALTEAFF. This chain joins TRBV6-6 and TRBJ1-1; 8 bases are shared with TRBD1. J lost 5 bases, V lost 6 bases, and 8 bases had no gene match. Germline V gene sequence: CDR1 MNHNY, CDR2 SVGAGI (reference sequence). CDR3 length: 14 residues.

This clonotype was recorded many times. V and J are TRBV5-1 and TRBJ1-1, with D perhaps TRBD1 (6 bases). CDR1 and CDR2 (germline): SGHRS, YFSETQ. With 4 bases removed from V and 5 bases from J, the gap between germline ends came to 24 bases. This CDR3 comprises 17 residues. In DNA form, the CDR3 reads TGCGCCAGCAGCGCGGACGGGGGCCCGGGGGAGAATACTGAAGCTTTCTTT. It is translated as CASSADGGPGENTEAFF.

This clonotype has at least ten counts. V gene TRBV4-2 combines with J gene TRBJ2-1; 9 nucleotides match TRBD2. The ends lost 5 bases at V and 3 bases at J; junction bases unmatched: 5. CDR1 is LGHNA and CDR2 is YNFKEQ in the germline V gene. The CDR3 covers 15 residues. This CDR3 is CASSDLRGGYNEQFF. In nucleotides, the CDR3 is TGTGCCAGCAGCGACTTGCGGGGGGGCTACAATGAGCAGTTCTTC.

Many counts were recorded for this clonotype. The V call is TRBV7-2, the J call TRBJ2-2; no clear D gene. Per the germline V gene, CDR1 is SGHTA and CDR2 is FQGNSA. The CDR3 totals 15 residues. V was cut by 1 base and J by 6 bases, with 12 bases left in between. CDR3 bases: TGTGCCAGCAGCTTAGGGCCCTACACCGCCGGGGAGCTGTTTTTT. Residues: CASSLGPYTAGELFF.

The chain links TRBV7-2 to TRBJ2-3; D is perhaps TRBD2 (5 bases). V was trimmed by 3 bases and J by 3 bases, leaving 13 bases between them. The CDR3 loop spans 15 amino acids. Germline CDR1 is SGHTA and CDR2 is FQGNSA. This chain's CDR3 is CASSFGTGRTDTQYF. DNA of the CDR3: TGTGCCAGCAGCTTCGGCACGGGGAGAACAGATACGCAGTATTTT.

Ten or more counts support this clonotype. The DNA for the CDR3 is TGCGCCAGCAGTGAGTCGACTCCGGCCAGCTACCAAGAGACCCAGTACTTC. Residues: CASSESTPASYQETQYF. The V gene is TRBV10-1, the J gene TRBJ2-5, with D uncertain. The CDR3 has 17 amino acids. V was shortened by 0 bases and J by 0 bases, with 14 bases between the two germline ends. Germline-derived CDR1 and CDR2 are WNHNN and SYGVQD (reference sequence).